These 26 T cell receptor beta chains were all obtained from the same sample, sequenced in a study of PD-L1 blockade in urothelial cancer. Method: immunoSEQ multiplex PCR; TCRdb's copy keeps in-frame clones and lacks some. The sample lists just over 50,000 clones, about three quarters occurring once. Time point reported: pretreatment peripheral blood. The specimen comprised PBMCs, sampled around atezolizumab (anti-PD-L1) treatment. The source is a man in his 70s with urothelial cancer.

The J gene is TRBJ2-3, the V gene TRBV15, with a possible D match to TRBD1 (5 bases). V was shortened by 2 bases and J by 1 base, with 13 bases between the two germline ends. Germline V CDR1 and CDR2: LNHNV, YYDKDF (reference sequence). The CDR3 loop spans 16 amino acids. The CDR3 region has the DNA TGTGCCACCAGCAGAACTGGGGCGAGTCGCACAGATACGCAGTATTTT. The encoded protein is CATSRTGASRTDTQYF.

This chain connects TRBV7-2 to TRBJ1-1; D is uncertain. This CDR3 is 13 amino acids long. V shed 6 bases and J shed 4 bases, with 12 bases lying between them. The V gene's germline CDR1 is SGHTA and CDR2 FQGNSA. CDR3 nucleotides: TGTGCCAGCAGAGACTGGATTGGCACTGAAGCTTTCTTT. Translated, it gives CASRDWIGTEAFF.

This clone is medium-sized (0.01 to 0.1%) by share. The V call is TRBV6-4, the J call TRBJ2-1; TRBD1 matches at 8 bases. Germline V gene sequence: CDR1 MRHNA, CDR2 SNTAGT. The CDR3 is made up of 15 amino acids. Trimming cost V 0 bases and J 10 bases; bases outside gene matches: 8. The CDR3 DNA reads as TGTGCCAGCAGTGACTCACCAGACAGGGGTGGGGAGCAGTTCTTC. Protein product: CASSDSPDRGGEQFF.

This rearrangement joins TRBV21-1 to TRBJ2-5; no DNA check was done on the table's D call, TRBD1. TRBV21-1 represents a pseudogene. The CDR3 sequence is 14 residues long. CDR3 DNA: TGTGCCAGCAAACGAGGACAGGGGGACGAGACCCAGTACTTC. This codes for CASKRGQGDETQYF.

The chain uses TRBV18 and TRBJ1-2, with 9 bases aligning to TRBD1. The germline V gene has CDR1 KGHSH and CDR2 LQKENI. There are 15 residues in the CDR3. The trim removed 6 bases at V and 5 bases at J, leaving 10 bases unmatched. The DNA for the CDR3 is TGTGCCAGCTCTCAAACATCGGACAGGGGATATGGCTACACCTTC. It specifies CASSQTSDRGYGYTF.

The chain is built from TRBV28 and TRBJ1-5; D remains unclear. This CDR3 is built from 16 residues. The ends were cut back, 5 bases at V and 2 bases at J, with 16 bases in the middle. Germline V CDR1 and CDR2: MDHEN, SYDVKM. DNA of the CDR3: TGTGCCAGCAGTCTTCCTGGCGGAAATGGCAATCAGCCCCAGCATTTT. Amino acid sequence: CASSLPGGNGNQPQHF.

By frequency in the sample, this clone is medium-sized. The V gene is TRBV4-2, the J gene TRBJ1-2; D perhaps matches TRBD1 (6 bases). V lost 3 bases, J lost 8 bases, and 22 bases lay in between. Germline loops: CDR1 LGHNA, CDR2 YNFKEQ. The CDR3 runs to 16 residues. CDR3 sequence: CASSQASPRGPGGYTF. For the CDR3, the DNA is TGTGCCAGCAGCCAGGCCAGCCCCAGGGGCCCAGGGGGCTACACCTTC.

This clone was recorded a few times. This chain links TRBV29-1 with TRBJ1-1, with D perhaps TRBD1 (6 bases). CDR1 SQVTM and CDR2 ANQGSEA come from the germline V gene. This CDR3 contains 15 residues. Trimming left V 4 bases short and J 0 bases short, with 15 bases between. CDR3 sequence reads: CSVGIGTQMNTEAFF. The CDR3 nucleotides read TGCAGCGTTGGAATAGGGACACAAATGAACACTGAAGCTTTCTTT.

With regard to this clone: At one boundary the junction diverges from the germline segment, which might be a read error. The identical CDR3 is also encoded by other nucleotide sequences in the sample. The chain couples TRBV5-1 to TRBJ1-2, with a tentative D call TRBD1 (6 bases). The CDR3 extends over 14 amino acids. CDR1 is SGHRS, CDR2 YFSETQ, per germline. This CDR3 reads CASSLETGRSGYTF. The DNA for the CDR3 is TGCGCCAGCAGCCTAGAGACAGGTCGATCAGGCTACACTTTC.

This clone appeared once. The gene calls are TRBV11-3 and TRBJ2-1; 9 bases align to TRBD1. The CDR3 length is 15 residues. Per germline, CDR1 SGHNT and CDR2 YENEEA. Trimming cost V 5 bases and J 2 bases; bases outside gene matches: 4. CDR3 region: CASSTGQGAYNEQFF. The CDR3 region has the DNA TGTGCCAGCAGCACGGGACAGGGAGCCTACAATGAGCAGTTCTTC.

V and J are TRBV29-1 and TRBJ2-3; 7 bases fit TRBD2. V lost 4 bases, J lost 3 bases, and 10 bases stayed unmatched. Germline lookup yields CDR1 SQVTM and CDR2 ANQGSEA. The CDR3 length is 15 residues. The CDR3 nucleotides read TGCAGCGTTGTGAGAAGCGGGGTAAGGACAGATACGCAGTATTTT. Translating gives CSVVRSGVRTDTQYF.

This chain connects TRBV11-2 to TRBJ1-2; 8 bases align to TRBD1. Germline V gives CDR1 SGHAT, CDR2 FQNNGV. After removal of 4 bases from V and 4 bases from J, the junction contained 11 bases not matched to a gene. The CDR3 has 16 residues. For the CDR3, the DNA is TGTGCCAGCAGCTACCCAGGTGGGACAGGAGGCTATGGCTACACCTTC. It codes for CASSYPGGTGGYGYTF.

Only one count was recorded for this clone. This chain links TRBV4-2 with TRBJ2-7; 10 nucleotides match TRBD2. Germline CDR1 is LGHNA and CDR2 is YNFKEQ. V gave up 4 bases and J gave up 2 bases; unmatched junction bases: 5. CDR3 length equals 15 residues. The CDR3 reads CASSPGLAETYEQYF. DNA of the CDR3: TGTGCCAGCAGCCCCGGACTAGCGGAAACCTACGAGCAGTACTTC.

The chain recombines TRBV6-6 with TRBJ2-5, with D maybe TRBD2 (5 bases). Trimming stripped 8 bases from V and 6 bases from J, with 19 bases between. Per the germline V gene, CDR1 is MNHNY and CDR2 is SVGAGI (reference sequence). The CDR3 extends over 14 amino acids. The CDR3 sequence is CASGLSDSGKTQYF. The CDR3 nucleotides read TGTGCCAGCGGCTTATCAGACTCGGGGAAGACCCAGTACTTC.

This clone was found a few times. The rearrangement links TRBV19 to TRBJ2-2; 9 bases fit TRBD2. This CDR3 comprises 14 residues. The trim removed 6 bases at V and 5 bases at J, leaving 4 bases unmatched. Per the germline V gene, CDR1 is LNHDA and CDR2 is SQIVND (reference sequence). In DNA form, the CDR3 reads TGTGCCAGTAGCCCGGGACTAGCAACCGGGGAGCTGTTTTTT. Protein: CASSPGLATGELFF.

This clone has a handful of counts. The chain has TRBV18 and TRBJ1-1; 7 bases map to TRBD1. There are 13 residues in the CDR3. V was clipped by 8 bases and J by 1 base; unmatched bases: 4. From germline, CDR1 is KGHSH and CDR2 LQKENI. This chain's CDR3 is CASRRTGNTEAFF. DNA for the CDR3: TGTGCCAGCCGACGGACAGGGAACACTGAAGCTTTCTTT. Full variable domain (remainder filled in from reference TRBV18 and TRBJ1-1): NAGVMQNPRHLVRRRGQEARLRCSPMKGHSHVYWYRQLPEEGLKFMVYLQKENIIDESGMPKERFSAEFPKEGPSILRIQQVVRGDSAAYFCASRRTGNTEAFFGQGTRLTVV.

This chain uses TRBV6-1 with TRBJ2-5; 10 positions match TRBD2. Germline CDR1 MNHNS, CDR2 SASEGT. The junction had 5 bases not matched to a gene; V was cut back by 5 bases and J by 5 bases. The CDR3 sequence is 14 residues long. Here the CDR3 DNA reads TGTGCCAGCAGTAGCGGGGGGGCCGGCGAGACCCAGTACTTC. Amino acid sequence: CASSSGGAGETQYF.

The chain combines TRBV5-4 with TRBJ2-1; 8 nucleotides line up with TRBD2. The V segment lost 5 bases and the J segment 2 bases; nucleotides outside the gene matches: 6. The CDR3 length is 15 residues. In germline, CDR1 is SGHNT, CDR2 YYREEE (reference sequence). The CDR3 coding sequence is TGTGCCAGCAGGATCCGTAGCGGGACCTACAATGAGCAGTTCTTC. Its protein is CASRIRSGTYNEQFF.

The CDR3: CASSLATGNNEKLFF. The CDR3 nucleotides are TGTGCCAGCAGCTTGGCGACAGGGAATAATGAAAAACTGTTTTTT. V and J are TRBV5-4 and TRBJ1-4; 7 nucleotides agree with TRBD1. Unmatched junction bases numbered 3, after V lost 0 bases and J lost 4 bases. Per germline, CDR1 SGHNT and CDR2 YYREEE (reference sequence). The CDR3 is 15 residues long. Variable domain in full (rest from reference TRBV5-4 and TRBJ1-4): ETGVTQSPTHLIKTRGQQVTLRCSSQSGHNTVSWYQQALGQGPQFIFQYYREEENGRGNFPPRFSGLQFPNYSSELNVNALELDDSALYLCASSLATGNNEKLFFGSGTQLSVL.

This clone was recorded once. The J gene is TRBJ1-2, the V gene TRBV5-5; 7 bases fit TRBD1. This CDR3 is 15 amino acids long. Germline values: CDR1 SGHKS, CDR2 YYEKEE (reference sequence). After removal of 0 bases from V and 8 bases from J, the junction contained 10 bases not matched to a gene. The CDR3 loop is CASSLARDSFWGYTF. The CDR3 nucleotides are TGTGCCAGCAGCTTGGCCCGGGACAGCTTCTGGGGCTACACCTTC.

This sequence joins TRBV7-6 and TRBJ1-4; possibly TRBD1 for D (5 bases). There are 14 residues in the CDR3. V was pared by 1 base and J by 8 bases, with 11 bases between. Germline V gene lookup returns CDR1 SGHVS and CDR2 FNYEAQ. The CDR3 DNA reads as TGTGCCAGCAGCTTAGAGCCAGGGAACGAAAAACTGTTTTTT. It codes for CASSLEPGNEKLFF.

In regard to this clone: The sample holds other DNA sequences that translate to the same CDR3. The CDR3 loop is CASRPGTGSDTQYF. As DNA, the CDR3 is TGTGCCAGCAGACCCGGGACAGGGTCAGATACGCAGTATTTT. The chain joins TRBV6-5 to TRBJ2-3, with 9 bases lining up with TRBD1. The V gene's germline CDR1 is MNHEY and CDR2 SVGAGI. The CDR3 is 14 amino acids. With 6 bases clipped from V and 4 bases from J, the junction kept 5 bases outside the gene matches.

This clone occurred once. This chain connects TRBV6-4 to TRBJ2-5, with D perhaps matching TRBD2 (6 bases). The germline V gene encodes CDR1 MRHNA and CDR2 SNTAGT. There are 13 residues in the CDR3. V lost 4 bases and J lost 4, with 10 bases in between. CDR3 protein: CASSGEEGETQYF. As DNA, the CDR3 is TGTGCCAGCAGTGGGGAGGAAGGAGAGACCCAGTACTTC.

In its sample, this clone was seen once. The chain links TRBV15 to TRBJ1-6; D is unresolved. CDR1 LNHNV and CDR2 YYDKDF come from the germline V gene (reference sequence). The CDR3 covers 13 residues. V lost 2 bases, J lost 6 bases, and 5 bases lay in between. The CDR3 DNA sequence: TGTGCCACCAGCAGACTTAGTAATTCACCCCTCCACTTT. It encodes CATSRLSNSPLHF.

This clone showed up just a few times. V usage is TRBV5-1 and J usage is TRBJ2-1, with D perhaps TRBD2 (5 bases). V was cut by 0 bases and J by 2 bases, with 9 bases left in between. Germline-derived CDR1 and CDR2 are SGHRS and YFSETQ. This CDR3 is built from 15 residues. The CDR3 loop is CASSLAERPYNEQFF. The CDR3 coding sequence is TGCGCCAGCAGCTTGGCGGAGCGGCCCTACAATGAGCAGTTCTTC. Using reference TRBV5-1 and TRBJ2-1 for the parts outside the CDR3, the full variable domain is KAGVTQTPRYLIKTRGQQVTLSCSPISGHRSVSWYQQTPGQGLQFLFEYFSETQRNKGNFPGRFSGRQFSNSRSEMNVSTLELGDSALYLCASSLAERPYNEQFFGPGTRLTVL.

The genes are TRBV5-6 and TRBJ2-3; D remains ambiguous. CDR1 is SGHDT, CDR2 YYEEEE, per germline. Trimming stripped 3 bases from V and 8 bases from J, with 7 bases between. There are 11 residues in the CDR3. For the CDR3, the DNA is TGTGCCAGCAGCTCCAGAAGTACGCAGTATTTT. Translated: CASSSRSTQYF.